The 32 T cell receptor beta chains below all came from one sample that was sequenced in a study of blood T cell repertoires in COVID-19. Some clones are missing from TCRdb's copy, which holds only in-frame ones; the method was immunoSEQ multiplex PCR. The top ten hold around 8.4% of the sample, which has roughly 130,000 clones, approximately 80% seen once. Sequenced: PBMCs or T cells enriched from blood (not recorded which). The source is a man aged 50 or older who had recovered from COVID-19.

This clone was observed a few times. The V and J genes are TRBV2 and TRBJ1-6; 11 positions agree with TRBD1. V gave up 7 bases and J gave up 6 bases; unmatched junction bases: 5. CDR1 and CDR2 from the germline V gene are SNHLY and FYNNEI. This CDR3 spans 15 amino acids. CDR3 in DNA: TGTGCCAGCACCCCGGGACAGGGGGTTAATTCACCCCTCCACTTT. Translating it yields CASTPGQGVNSPLHF.

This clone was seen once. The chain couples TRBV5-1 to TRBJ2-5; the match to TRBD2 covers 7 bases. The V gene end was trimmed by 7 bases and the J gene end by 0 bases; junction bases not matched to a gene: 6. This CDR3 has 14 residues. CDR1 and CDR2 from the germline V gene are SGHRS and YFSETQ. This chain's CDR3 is CASRLSGYQETQYF. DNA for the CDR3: TGCGCCAGCCGCCTTAGCGGGTACCAAGAGACCCAGTACTTC.

The CDR3 region is CATSSHLRGYRNQPQHF. CDR3 DNA: TGTGCCACCAGCAGTCATTTACGGGGTTATCGCAATCAGCCCCAGCATTTT. The J gene is TRBJ1-5, the V gene TRBV15; D not certain. V lost 3 bases to trimming and J lost 2 bases, with 17 bases between them. This CDR3 spans 17 amino acids. Germline V gives CDR1 LNHNV, CDR2 YYDKDF (reference sequence).

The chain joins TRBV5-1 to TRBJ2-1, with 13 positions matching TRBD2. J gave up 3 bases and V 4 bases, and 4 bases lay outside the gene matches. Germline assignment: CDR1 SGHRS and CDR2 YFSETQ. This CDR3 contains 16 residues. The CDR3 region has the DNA TGCGCCAGCAGCACGGGACTAGCGGGGATCTACAATGAGCAGTTCTTC. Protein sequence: CASSTGLAGIYNEQFF.

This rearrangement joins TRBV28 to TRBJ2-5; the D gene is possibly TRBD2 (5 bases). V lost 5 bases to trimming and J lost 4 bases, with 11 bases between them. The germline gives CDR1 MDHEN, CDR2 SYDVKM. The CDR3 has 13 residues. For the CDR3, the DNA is TGTGCCAGCAGTCCATACGGGGTAGAGACCCAGTACTTC. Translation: CASSPYGVETQYF.

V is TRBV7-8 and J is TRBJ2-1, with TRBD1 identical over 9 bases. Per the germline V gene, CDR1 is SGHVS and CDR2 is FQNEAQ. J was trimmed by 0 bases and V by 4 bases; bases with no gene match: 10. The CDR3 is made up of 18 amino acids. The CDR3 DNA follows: TGTGCCAGCAGCTCGGATATCGGACAGGGGAGCTCCTACAATGAGCAGTTCTTC. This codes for CASSSDIGQGSSYNEQFF. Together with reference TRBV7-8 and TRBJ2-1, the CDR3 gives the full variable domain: GAGVSQSPRYKVAKRGQDVALRCDPISGHVSLFWYQQALGQGPEFLTYFQNEAQLDKSGLPSDRFFAERPEGSVSTLKIQRTQQEDSAVYLCASSSDIGQGSSYNEQFFGPGTRLTVL.

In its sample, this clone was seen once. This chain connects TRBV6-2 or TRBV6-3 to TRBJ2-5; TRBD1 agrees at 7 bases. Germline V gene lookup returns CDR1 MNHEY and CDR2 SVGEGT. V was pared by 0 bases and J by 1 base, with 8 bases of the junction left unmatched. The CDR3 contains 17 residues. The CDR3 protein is CASSYSRQGELQETQYF. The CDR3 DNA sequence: TGTGCCAGCAGTTACTCCCGACAGGGCGAGCTCCAAGAGACCCAGTACTTC.

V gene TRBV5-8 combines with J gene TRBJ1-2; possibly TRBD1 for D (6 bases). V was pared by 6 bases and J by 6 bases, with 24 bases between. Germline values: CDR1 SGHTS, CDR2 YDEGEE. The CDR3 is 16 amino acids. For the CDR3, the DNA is TGTGCCAGCAACCTGAGGAGTGGGTCGGACAGAAATGGCTACACCTTC. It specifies CASNLRSGSDRNGYTF.

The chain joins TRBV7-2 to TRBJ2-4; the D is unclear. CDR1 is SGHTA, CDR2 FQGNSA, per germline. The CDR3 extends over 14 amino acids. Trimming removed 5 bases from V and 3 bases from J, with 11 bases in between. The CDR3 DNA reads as TGTGCCAGCAGCCCGGGTTTGGACAAAAACATTCAGTACTTC. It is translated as CASSPGLDKNIQYF.

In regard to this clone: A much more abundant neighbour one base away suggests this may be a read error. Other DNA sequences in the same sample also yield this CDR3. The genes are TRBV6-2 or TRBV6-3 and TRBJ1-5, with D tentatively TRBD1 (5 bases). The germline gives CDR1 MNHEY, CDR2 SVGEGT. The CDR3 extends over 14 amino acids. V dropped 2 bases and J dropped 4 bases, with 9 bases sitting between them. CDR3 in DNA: TGTGCCAGCAGTTACGACAGCCTGAATCAGCCCCAGCATTTT. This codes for CASSYDSLNQPQHF.

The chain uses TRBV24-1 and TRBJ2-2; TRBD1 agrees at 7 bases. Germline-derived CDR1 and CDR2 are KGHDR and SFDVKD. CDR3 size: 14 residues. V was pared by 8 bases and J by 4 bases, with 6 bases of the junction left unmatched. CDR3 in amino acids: CATTAQGTTGELFF. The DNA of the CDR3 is TGTGCCACCACCGCACAGGGGACCACCGGGGAGCTGTTTTTT.

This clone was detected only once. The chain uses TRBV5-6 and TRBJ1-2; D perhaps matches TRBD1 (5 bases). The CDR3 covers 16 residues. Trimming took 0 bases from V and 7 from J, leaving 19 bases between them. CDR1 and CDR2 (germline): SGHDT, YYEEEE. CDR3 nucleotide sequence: TGTGCCAGCAGCTTGGAAATTGACAGAACCCTCCCTGGCTACACCTTC. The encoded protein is CASSLEIDRTLPGYTF.

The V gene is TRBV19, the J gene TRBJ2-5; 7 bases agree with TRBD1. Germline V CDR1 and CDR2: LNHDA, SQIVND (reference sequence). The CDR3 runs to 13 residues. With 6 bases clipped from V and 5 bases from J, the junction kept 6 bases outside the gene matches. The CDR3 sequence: CASRSADRETQYF. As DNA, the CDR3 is TGTGCCAGTAGGTCCGCGGACAGGGAGACCCAGTACTTC.

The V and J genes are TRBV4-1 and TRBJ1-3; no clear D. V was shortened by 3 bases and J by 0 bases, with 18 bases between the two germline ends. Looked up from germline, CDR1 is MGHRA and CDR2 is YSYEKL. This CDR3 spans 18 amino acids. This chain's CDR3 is CASSQFFPYGDSGNTIYF. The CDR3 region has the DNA TGCGCCAGCAGCCAGTTTTTCCCGTACGGAGACTCTGGAAACACCATATATTTT.

The CDR3 DNA is TGCGCCAGCAGCCAAGTGGCCAGCGGGGAGAAGACCCAGTACTTC. Amino acids: CASSQVASGEKTQYF. The rearrangement uses TRBV4-3 and TRBJ2-5; TRBD2 matches 7 bases. J gave up 6 bases and V 1 base, and 8 bases lay outside the gene matches. There are 15 residues in the CDR3. The germline gives CDR1 LGHNA, CDR2 YSLEER.

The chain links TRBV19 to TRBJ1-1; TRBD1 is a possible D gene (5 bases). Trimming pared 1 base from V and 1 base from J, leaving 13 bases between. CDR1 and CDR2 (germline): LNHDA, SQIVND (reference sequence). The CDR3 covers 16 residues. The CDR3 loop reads CASSIAATTANTEAFF. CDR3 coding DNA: TGTGCCAGTAGTATAGCCGCTACGACAGCGAACACTGAAGCTTTCTTT.

This CDR3 is CASSPTGGGLATEAFF. The CDR3 bases are TGTGCCAGCAGTCCCACGGGCGGGGGGTTGGCCACTGAAGCTTTCTTT. This chain joins TRBV27 and TRBJ1-1, with D possibly matching TRBD1 (5 bases). This CDR3 is built from 16 residues. V lost 5 bases and J lost 4, with 20 bases in between. Germline V CDR1 and CDR2: MNHEY, SMNVEV (reference sequence).

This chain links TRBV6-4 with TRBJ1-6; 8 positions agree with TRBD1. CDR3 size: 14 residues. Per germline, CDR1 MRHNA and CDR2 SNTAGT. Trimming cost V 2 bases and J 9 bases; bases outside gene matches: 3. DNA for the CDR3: TGTGCCAGCAGTGACGGGACAGGAGGTTCACCCCTCCACTTT. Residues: CASSDGTGGSPLHF.

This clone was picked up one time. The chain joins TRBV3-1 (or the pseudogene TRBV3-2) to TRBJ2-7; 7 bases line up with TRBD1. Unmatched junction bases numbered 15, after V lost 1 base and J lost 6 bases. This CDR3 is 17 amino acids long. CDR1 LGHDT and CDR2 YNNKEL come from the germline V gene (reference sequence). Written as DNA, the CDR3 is TGTGCCAGCAGCCAAGGGGTTTGGGACAGTTCGCCCCTCGAGCAGTACTTC. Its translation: CASSQGVWDSSPLEQYF.

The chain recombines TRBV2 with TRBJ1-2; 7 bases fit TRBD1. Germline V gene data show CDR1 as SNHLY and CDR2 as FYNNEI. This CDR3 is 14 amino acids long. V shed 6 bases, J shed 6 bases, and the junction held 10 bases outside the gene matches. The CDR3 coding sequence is TGTGCCAGCAGAGGCGACAGGGACAGCAATGGCTACACCTTC. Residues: CASRGDRDSNGYTF.

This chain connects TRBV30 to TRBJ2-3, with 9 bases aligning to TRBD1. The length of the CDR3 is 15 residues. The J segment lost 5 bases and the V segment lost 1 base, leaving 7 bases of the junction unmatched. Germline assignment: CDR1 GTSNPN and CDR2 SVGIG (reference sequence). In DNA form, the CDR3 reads TGTGCCTGGAGTGCGGGACAGGGCGAAGGAGATACGCAGTATTTT. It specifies CAWSAGQGEGDTQYF.

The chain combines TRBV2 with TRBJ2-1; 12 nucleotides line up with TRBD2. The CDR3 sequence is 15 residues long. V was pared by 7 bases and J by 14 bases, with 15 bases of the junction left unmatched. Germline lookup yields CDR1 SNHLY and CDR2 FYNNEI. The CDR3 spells CASTPSGRAPGTKFF. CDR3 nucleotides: TGTGCCAGCACCCCTAGCGGGAGGGCACCGGGGACGAAGTTCTTC.

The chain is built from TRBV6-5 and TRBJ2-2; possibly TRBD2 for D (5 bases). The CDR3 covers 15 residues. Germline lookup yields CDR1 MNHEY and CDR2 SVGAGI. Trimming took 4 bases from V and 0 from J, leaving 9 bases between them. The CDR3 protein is CASSFGISNTGELFF. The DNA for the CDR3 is TGTGCCAGCAGTTTCGGGATATCGAACACCGGGGAGCTGTTTTTT.

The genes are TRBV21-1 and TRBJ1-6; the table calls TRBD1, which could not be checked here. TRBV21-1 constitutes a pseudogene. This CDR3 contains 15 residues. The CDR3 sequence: CASSRTGHFSSPLHF. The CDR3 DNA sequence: TGTGCCAGCAGCCGGACAGGGCACTTCTCATCACCCCTCCACTTT.

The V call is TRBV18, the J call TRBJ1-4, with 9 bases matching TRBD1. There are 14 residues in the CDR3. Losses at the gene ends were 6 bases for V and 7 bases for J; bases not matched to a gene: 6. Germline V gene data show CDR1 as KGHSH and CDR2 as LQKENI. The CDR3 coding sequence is TGTGCCAGCTCCCGGGACAGGGCAGGTGAAAAACTGTTTTTT. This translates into CASSRDRAGEKLFF.

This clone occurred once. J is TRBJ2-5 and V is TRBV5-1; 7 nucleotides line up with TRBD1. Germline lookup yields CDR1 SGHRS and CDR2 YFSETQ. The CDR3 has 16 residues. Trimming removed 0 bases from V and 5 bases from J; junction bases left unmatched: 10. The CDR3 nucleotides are TGCGCCAGCAGCTTGGGGCAGTTCGGCAGGGGGGAGACCCAGTACTTC. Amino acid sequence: CASSLGQFGRGETQYF.

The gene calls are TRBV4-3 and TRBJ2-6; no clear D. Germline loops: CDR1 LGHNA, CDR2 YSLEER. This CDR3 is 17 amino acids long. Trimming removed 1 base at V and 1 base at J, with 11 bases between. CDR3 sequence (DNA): TGCGCCAGCAGCCAAGGCGGTTCTGAATCTGGGGCCAACGTCCTGACTTTC. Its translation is CASSQGGSESGANVLTF.

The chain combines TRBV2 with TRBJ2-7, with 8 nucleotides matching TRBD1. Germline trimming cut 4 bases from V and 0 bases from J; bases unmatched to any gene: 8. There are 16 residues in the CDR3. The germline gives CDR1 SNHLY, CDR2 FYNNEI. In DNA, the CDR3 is TGTGCCAGCAGTGTAACCCGGGACAGGACCTCCTACGAGCAGTACTTC. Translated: CASSVTRDRTSYEQYF.

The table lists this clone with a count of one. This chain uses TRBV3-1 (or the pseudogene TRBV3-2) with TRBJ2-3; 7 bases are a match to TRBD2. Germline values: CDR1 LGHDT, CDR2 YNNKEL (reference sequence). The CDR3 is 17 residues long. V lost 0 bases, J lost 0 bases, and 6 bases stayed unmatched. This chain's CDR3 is CASSQDPAGSSTDTQYF. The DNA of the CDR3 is TGTGCCAGCAGCCAAGATCCAGCGGGGAGTAGCACAGATACGCAGTATTTT.

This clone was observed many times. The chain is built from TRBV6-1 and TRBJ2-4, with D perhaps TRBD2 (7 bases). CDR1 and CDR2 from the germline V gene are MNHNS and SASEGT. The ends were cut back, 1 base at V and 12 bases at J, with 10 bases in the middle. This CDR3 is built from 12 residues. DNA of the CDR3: TGTGCCAGCAGTGAAGGCGGGGGCAATCAGTACTTC. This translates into CASSEGGGNQYF.

The CDR3 sequence is CASAAGGPYEQYF. CDR3 coding DNA: TGTGCCAGCGCAGCGGGGGGGCCCTACGAGCAGTACTTC. The chain is built from TRBV7-2 and TRBJ2-7; TRBD2 agrees at 10 bases. The CDR3 has 13 residues. Germline V CDR1 and CDR2: SGHTA, FQGNSA. Trimming at V came to 8 bases and at J to 2 bases, leaving 3 bases not matched to a gene.

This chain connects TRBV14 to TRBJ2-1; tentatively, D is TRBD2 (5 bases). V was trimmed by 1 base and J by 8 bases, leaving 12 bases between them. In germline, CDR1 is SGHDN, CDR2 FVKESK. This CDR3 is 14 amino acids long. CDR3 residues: CASSQVGETDEQFF. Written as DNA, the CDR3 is TGTGCCAGCAGCCAAGTCGGGGAAACCGATGAGCAGTTCTTC.